These 5 T cell receptor beta chains came from one sample sequenced in a study of blood T cells in healthy people across ages. The authors ran a second PCR of 7 to 11 cycles using a sample-barcoded 5' primer and a J-beta primer mix. In TCRdb, the 5' RACE reads were re-called with MiXCR into one record per CDR3 protein. The table lists about 830,000 distinct CDR3 sequences, 58% of them singletons, with approximately 20% in the top ten. Source material: blood. The receptors derive from a man younger than 40 in good health.

The chain recombines TRBV25-1 with TRBJ1-2, with 11 bases that match TRBD1. Germline V gives CDR1 MGHDK, CDR2 SYGVNS. Trimming cost V 4 bases and J 7 bases; bases outside gene matches: 5. The length of the CDR3 is 14 residues. This CDR3 is CASSGGTGGRGYTF. The CDR3 DNA follows: TGTGCCAGCAGTGGTGGGACAGGGGGTCGTGGCTACACCTTC.

This clonotype occurred a few times. The chain couples TRBV4-3 to TRBJ2-7; no firm D call. Trimming stripped 3 bases from V and 1 base from J, with 10 bases between. There are 14 residues in the CDR3. CDR1 and CDR2 from the germline V gene are LGHNA and YSLEER. CDR3 DNA sequence: TGCGCCAGCAGCCACCTGGACGGGTCCTACGAGCAGTACTTC. It encodes CASSHLDGSYEQYF.

This rearrangement joins TRBV28 to TRBJ1-2; 8 bases match TRBD1. The CDR3 runs to 12 residues. The V and J ends lost 6 bases and 8 bases, in that order; junction bases with no gene match: 5. Germline V gives CDR1 MDHEN, CDR2 SYDVKM. The chain's CDR3 is CASSDTGGGYTF. Here the CDR3 DNA reads TGTGCCAGCAGCGACACAGGGGGAGGCTACACCTTC.

J is TRBJ2-7 and V is TRBV21-1; TRBD2 is the table's D call and was not checked against the DNA. TRBV21-1 constitutes a pseudogene. This CDR3 is 15 amino acids long. The CDR3 loop is CASSKRRGVAYEQYF. As DNA, the CDR3 is TGTGCCAGCAGCAAACGGCGAGGGGTCGCCTACGAGCAGTACTTC.

CDR3 sequence: CATSRDRGQSYEQYF. The CDR3 coding sequence is TGTGCCACCAGCAGAGACAGGGGACAGTCCTACGAGCAGTACTTC. The gene calls are TRBV15 and TRBJ2-7, with TRBD1 identical over 7 bases. CDR1 and CDR2 (germline): LNHNV, YYDKDF (reference sequence). Germline trimming cut 0 bases from V and 1 base from J; bases unmatched to any gene: 3. CDR3 length equals 15 residues.